The subject of this entry is one T cell receptor beta chain. As yet, its antigen is unknown. These data belong to a study of cytomegalovirus exposure and HLA in healthy donors. The overall study: Earlier findings included about 120 million unique TCR beta sequences obtained from about 180 million T cells. Early released data comprised 80 million to 100 million unique TCRs from HLA-typed donors. Study-wide findings and caveats: Generally TCR sequences proved uncommon, though certain public TCRs appeared in numerous donors. V- and J-gene trimming of TCR beta was linked (in a later analysis) to a missense DCLRE1C variant.

V was pared by 0 bases and J by 0 bases, with 13 bases between. Germline V lookup: CDR1 SGHTS, CDR2 YDEGEE. This CDR3 has 18 residues. PCR involved 60 Vbeta and 13 Jbeta primers. Method: immunoSEQ multiplex PCR; TCRdb's copy keeps in-frame clones and lacks some. In the table there are approximately 110,000 clones, about three quarters of which are singletons. The V and J genes are TRBV5-8 and TRBJ2-6; perhaps TRBD1 as D (5 bases). Sequencing was carried out using PBMCs. The sequence derives from a male donor in good health and CMV-seronegative. CDR3 nucleotides: TGTGCCAGCAGCTTGGGACAACAGGATTACTCTGGGGCCAACGTCCTGACTTTC. Residues: CASSLGQQDYSGANVLTF.